The clone carrying this T cell receptor (beta chain) was detected many times. The sample belongs to a study of T cell responses to AZD1222 COVID-19 vaccine. Germline assignment: CDR1 GTSNPN and CDR2 SVGIG (reference sequence). The CDR3 sequence is 15 residues long. V lost 4 bases and J lost 3; bases outside the gene matches: 8. Here immunoSEQ multiplex PCR was the method, and the copy in TCRdb shows in-frame clones only, minus some. The sample gives around 150,000 clones, just over 90% of which show up once; about 1.5% is in the top ten. The origin of this receptor is an adult who received the AZD1222 COVID-19 vaccine. This material consisted of peripheral blood, taken 28 days after the second AZD1222 dose. The chain combines TRBV30 with TRBJ2-2, with TRBD2 matching 7 bases. The CDR3 DNA sequence: TGTGCCTGGATGGTGGGGGAGGGCCACACCGGGGAGCTGTTTTTT. This encodes CAWMVGEGHTGELFF.